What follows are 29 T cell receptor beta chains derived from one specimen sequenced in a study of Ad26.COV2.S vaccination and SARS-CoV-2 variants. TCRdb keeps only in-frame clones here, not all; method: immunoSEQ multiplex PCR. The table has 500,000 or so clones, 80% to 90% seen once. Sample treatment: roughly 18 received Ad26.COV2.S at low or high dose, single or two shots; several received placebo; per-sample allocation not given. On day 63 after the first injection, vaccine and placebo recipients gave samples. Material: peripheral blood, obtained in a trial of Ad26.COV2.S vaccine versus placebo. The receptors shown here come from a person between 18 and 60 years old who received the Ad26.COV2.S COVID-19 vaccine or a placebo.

As DNA, the CDR3 is TGTGCCAGCAGCCCGGGACAGGGGGACTATGGCTACACCTTC. This encodes CASSPGQGDYGYTF. The chain recombines TRBV13 with TRBJ1-2; 11 bases agree with TRBD1. Germline values: CDR1 PRHDT, CDR2 FYEKMQ (reference sequence). This CDR3 spans 14 amino acids. The junction had 2 bases not matched to a gene; V was cut back by 5 bases and J by 3 bases.

CDR3 sequence reads: CASSQGGTSVDEQFF. The CDR3 DNA reads as TGTGCCAGCAGCCAAGGGGGCACTAGCGTCGATGAGCAGTTCTTC. V usage is TRBV14 and J usage is TRBJ2-1; 7 positions agree with TRBD2. Germline assignment: CDR1 SGHDN and CDR2 FVKESK. The V and J ends lost 1 base and 8 bases, in that order; junction bases with no gene match: 8. There are 15 residues in the CDR3.

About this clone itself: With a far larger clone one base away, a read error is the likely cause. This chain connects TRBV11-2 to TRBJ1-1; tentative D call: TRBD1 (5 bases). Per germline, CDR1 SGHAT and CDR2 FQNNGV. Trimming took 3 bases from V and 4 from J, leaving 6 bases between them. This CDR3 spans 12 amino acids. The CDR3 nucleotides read TGTGCCAGCAGCTTCGGGGGCACTGAAGCTTTCTTT. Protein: CASSFGGTEAFF.

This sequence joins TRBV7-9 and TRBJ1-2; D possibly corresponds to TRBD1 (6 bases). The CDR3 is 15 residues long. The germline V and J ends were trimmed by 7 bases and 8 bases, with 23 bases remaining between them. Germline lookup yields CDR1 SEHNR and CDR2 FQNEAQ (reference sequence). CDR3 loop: CASTQWTAPAWGYTF. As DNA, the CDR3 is TGTGCCAGCACCCAATGGACAGCTCCCGCGTGGGGCTACACCTTC.

In nucleotides, the CDR3 is TGCGCCAGCAGCTTTTCAGGGGCTAGCTACACCTTC. Its protein product is CASSFSGASYTF. The J gene is TRBJ1-2, the V gene TRBV5-1, with D maybe TRBD1 (6 bases). Germline loops: CDR1 SGHRS, CDR2 YFSETQ. Trimming removed 2 bases at V and 9 bases at J, with 11 bases between. The CDR3 contains 12 residues.

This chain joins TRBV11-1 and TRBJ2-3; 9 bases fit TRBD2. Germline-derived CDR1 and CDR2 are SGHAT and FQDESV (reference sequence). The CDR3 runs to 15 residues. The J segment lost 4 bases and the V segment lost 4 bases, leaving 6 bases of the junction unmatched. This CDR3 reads CASSSDAGGADTQYF. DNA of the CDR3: TGTGCCAGCAGCTCCGACGCGGGAGGGGCAGATACGCAGTATTTT.

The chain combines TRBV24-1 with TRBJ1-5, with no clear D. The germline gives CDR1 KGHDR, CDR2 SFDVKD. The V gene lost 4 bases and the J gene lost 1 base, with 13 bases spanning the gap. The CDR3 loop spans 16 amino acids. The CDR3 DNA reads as TGTGCCACCAGTGACCCCCGATCGGGAAGCAATCAGCCCCAGCATTTT. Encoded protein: CATSDPRSGSNQPQHF.

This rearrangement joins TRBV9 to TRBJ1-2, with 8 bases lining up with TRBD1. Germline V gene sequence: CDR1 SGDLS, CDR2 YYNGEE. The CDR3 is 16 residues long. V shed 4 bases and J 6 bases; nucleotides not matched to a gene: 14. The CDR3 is CASSPGTGGSLHGYTF. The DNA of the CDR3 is TGTGCCAGCAGCCCCGGGACAGGCGGGTCCCTCCATGGCTACACCTTC.

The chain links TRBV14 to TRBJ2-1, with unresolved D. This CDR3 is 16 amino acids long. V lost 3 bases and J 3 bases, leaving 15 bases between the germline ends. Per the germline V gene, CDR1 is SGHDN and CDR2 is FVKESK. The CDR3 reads CASSHLPRVGYNEQFF. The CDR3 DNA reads TGTGCCAGCAGCCATCTCCCCCGGGTGGGCTACAATGAGCAGTTCTTC.

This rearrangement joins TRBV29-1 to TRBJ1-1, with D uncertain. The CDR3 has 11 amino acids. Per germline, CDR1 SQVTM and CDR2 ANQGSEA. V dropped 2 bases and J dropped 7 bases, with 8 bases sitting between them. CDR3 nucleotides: TGCAGCGTTGAAACGGGGATTGAAGCTTTCTTT. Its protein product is CSVETGIEAFF.

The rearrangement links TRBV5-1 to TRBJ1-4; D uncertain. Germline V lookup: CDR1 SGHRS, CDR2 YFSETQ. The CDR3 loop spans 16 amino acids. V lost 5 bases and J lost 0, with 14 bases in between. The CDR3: CASSGALSSTNEKLFF. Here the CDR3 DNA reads TGCGCCAGCAGTGGCGCTCTATCGTCAACTAATGAAAAACTGTTTTTT.

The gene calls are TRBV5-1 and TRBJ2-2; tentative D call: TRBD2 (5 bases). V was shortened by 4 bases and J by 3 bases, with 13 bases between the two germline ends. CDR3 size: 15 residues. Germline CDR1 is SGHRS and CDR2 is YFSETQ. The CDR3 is CASSEGSGDTGELFF. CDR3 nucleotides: TGCGCCAGCAGCGAGGGCTCTGGGGACACCGGGGAGCTGTTTTTT.

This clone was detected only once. CDR3 in amino acids: CASSPARVLTEAFF. As DNA, the CDR3 is TGTGCCAGCTCACCTGCAAGGGTCCTCACTGAAGCTTTCTTT. The chain joins TRBV18 to TRBJ1-1; D uncertain. The CDR3 length is 14 residues. V was pared by 3 bases and J by 4 bases, with 12 bases between. Per germline, CDR1 KGHSH and CDR2 LQKENI.

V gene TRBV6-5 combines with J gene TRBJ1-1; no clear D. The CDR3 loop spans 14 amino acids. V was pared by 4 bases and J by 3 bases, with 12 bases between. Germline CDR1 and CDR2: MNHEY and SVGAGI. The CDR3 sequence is CASSFRSLDTEAFF. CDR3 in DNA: TGTGCCAGCAGTTTTCGGTCGTTGGACACTGAAGCTTTCTTT.

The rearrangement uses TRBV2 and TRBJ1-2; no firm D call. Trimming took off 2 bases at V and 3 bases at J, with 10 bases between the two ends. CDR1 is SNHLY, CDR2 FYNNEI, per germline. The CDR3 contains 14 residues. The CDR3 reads CASSEFRNYYGYTF. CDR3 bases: TGTGCCAGCAGTGAATTTCGGAACTACTATGGCTACACCTTC.

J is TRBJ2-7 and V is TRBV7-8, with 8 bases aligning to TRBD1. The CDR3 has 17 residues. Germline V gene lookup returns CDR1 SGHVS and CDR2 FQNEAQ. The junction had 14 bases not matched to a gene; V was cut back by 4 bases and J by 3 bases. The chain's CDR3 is CASSWPENRDRFYEQYF. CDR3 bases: TGTGCCAGCAGCTGGCCCGAGAACCGGGACAGGTTCTACGAGCAGTACTTC. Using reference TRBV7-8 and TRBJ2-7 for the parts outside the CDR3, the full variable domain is GAGVSQSPRYKVAKRGQDVALRCDPISGHVSLFWYQQALGQGPEFLTYFQNEAQLDKSGLPSDRFFAERPEGSVSTLKIQRTQQEDSAVYLCASSWPENRDRFYEQYFGPGTRLTVT.

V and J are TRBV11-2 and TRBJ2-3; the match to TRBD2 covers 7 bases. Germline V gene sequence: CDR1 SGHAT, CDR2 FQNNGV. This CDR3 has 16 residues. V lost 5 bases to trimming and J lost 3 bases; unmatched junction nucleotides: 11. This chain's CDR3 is CASSPLFGGGTDTQYF. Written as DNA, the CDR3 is TGTGCCAGCAGCCCGCTCTTTGGCGGGGGAACAGATACGCAGTATTTT. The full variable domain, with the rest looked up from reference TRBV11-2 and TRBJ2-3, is EAGVAQSPRYKIIEKRQSVAFWCNPISGHATLYWYQQILGQGPKLLIQFQNNGVVDDSQLPKDRFSAERLKGVDSTLKIQPAKLEDSAVYLCASSPLFGGGTDTQYFGPGTRLTVL.

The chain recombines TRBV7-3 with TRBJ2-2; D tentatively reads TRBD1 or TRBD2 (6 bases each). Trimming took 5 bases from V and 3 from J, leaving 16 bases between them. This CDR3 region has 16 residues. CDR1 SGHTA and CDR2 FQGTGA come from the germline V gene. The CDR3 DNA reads TGTGCCAGCAGCCGTATCGGGGGCGGGCACACCGGGGAGCTGTTTTTT. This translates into CASSRIGGGHTGELFF.

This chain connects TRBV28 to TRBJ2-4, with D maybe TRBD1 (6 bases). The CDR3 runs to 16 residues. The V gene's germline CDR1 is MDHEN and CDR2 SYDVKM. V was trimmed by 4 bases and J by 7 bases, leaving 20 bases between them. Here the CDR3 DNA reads TGTGCCAGCAGTTCACCCCAACCCCAGGGGTTCAACATTCAGTACTTC. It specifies CASSSPQPQGFNIQYF.

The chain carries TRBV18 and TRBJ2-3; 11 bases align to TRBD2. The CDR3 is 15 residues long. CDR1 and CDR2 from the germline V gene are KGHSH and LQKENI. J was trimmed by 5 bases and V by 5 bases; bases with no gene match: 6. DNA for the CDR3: TGTGCCAGCTCATCCTTAGCGGGAGGGATAGATACGCAGTATTTT. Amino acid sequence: CASSSLAGGIDTQYF.

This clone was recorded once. CDR3 region: CASSRYRDTLTEAFF. As DNA, the CDR3 is TGTGCCAGCAGCCGATACCGGGACACCCTTACTGAAGCTTTCTTT. The chain recombines TRBV7-9 with TRBJ1-1; a possible D gene is TRBD1 (6 bases). The CDR3 length is 15 residues. Per the germline V gene, CDR1 is SEHNR and CDR2 is FQNEAQ (reference sequence). Trimming shortened V by 5 bases and J by 5 bases, and 18 bases separated the two germline ends.

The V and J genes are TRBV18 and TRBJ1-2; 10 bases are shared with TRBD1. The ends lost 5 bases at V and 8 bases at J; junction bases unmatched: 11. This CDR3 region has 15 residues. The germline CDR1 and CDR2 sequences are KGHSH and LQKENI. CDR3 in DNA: TGTGCCAGCTCATTCTCCCGGGACAGGGGATCGGGCTACACCTTC. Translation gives CASSFSRDRGSGYTF.

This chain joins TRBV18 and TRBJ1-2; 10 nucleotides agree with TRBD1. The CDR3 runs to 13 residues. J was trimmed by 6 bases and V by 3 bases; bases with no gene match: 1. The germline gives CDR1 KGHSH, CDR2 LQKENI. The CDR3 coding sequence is TGTGCCAGCTCACCGGGACAGGGGAATGGCTACACCTTC. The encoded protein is CASSPGQGNGYTF.

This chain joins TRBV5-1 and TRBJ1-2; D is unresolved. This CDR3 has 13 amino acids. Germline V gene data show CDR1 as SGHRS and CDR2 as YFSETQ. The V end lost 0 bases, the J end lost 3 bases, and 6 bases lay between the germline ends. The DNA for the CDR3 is TGCGCCAGCAGCTTGGCCGAGGACTATGGCTACACCTTC. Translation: CASSLAEDYGYTF.

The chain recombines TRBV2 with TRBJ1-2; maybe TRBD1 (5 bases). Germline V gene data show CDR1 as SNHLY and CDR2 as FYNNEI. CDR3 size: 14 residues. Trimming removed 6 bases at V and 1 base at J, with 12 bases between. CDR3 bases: TGTGCCAGCAGCGCGTGGGGCGTTAACTATGGCTACACCTTC. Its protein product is CASSAWGVNYGYTF.

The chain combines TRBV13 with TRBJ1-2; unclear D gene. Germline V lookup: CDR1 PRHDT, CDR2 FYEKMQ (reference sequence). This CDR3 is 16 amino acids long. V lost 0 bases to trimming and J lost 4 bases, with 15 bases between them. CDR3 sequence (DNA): TGTGCCAGCAGCTTAGGTAGGGTTTACCTAACCTATGGCTACACCTTC. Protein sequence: CASSLGRVYLTYGYTF.

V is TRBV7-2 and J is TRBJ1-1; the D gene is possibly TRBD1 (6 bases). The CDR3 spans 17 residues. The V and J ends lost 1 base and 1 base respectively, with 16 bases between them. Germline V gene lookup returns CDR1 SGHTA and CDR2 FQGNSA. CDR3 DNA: TGTGCCAGCAGCTTAGTAGCTGGGGGCGTAGGGAACACTGAAGCTTTCTTT. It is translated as CASSLVAGGVGNTEAFF.

The CDR3 sequence: CASSQGAGEQETQYF. The CDR3 DNA follows: TGTGCCAGCAGCCAAGGGGCGGGGGAACAAGAGACCCAGTACTTC. The rearrangement uses TRBV3-1 (or the pseudogene TRBV3-2) and TRBJ2-5, with TRBD2 identical over 7 bases. This CDR3 region has 15 residues. J was trimmed by 2 bases and V by 1 base; bases with no gene match: 4. Germline CDR1 LGHDT, CDR2 YNNKEL (reference sequence).

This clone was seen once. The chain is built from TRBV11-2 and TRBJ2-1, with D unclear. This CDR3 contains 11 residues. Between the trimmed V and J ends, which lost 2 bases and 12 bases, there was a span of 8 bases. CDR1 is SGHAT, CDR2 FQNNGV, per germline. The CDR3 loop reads CASSLFWGQFF. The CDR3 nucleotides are TGTGCCAGCAGCTTATTCTGGGGGCAGTTCTTC.